This TCR beta chain was identified during a study of early T cells in non-severe SARS-CoV-2 infection. For the study at large: The sequenced material was bulk RNA from unsorted whole blood, and its chains were unpaired.

Germline-derived CDR1 and CDR2 are MNHNS and SASEGT. J was trimmed by 5 bases and V by 7 bases; bases with no gene match: 4. The CDR3 length is 15 residues. This clonotype has more than one count but fewer than ten. Antigen unknown. The protocol attached unique molecular identifiers to individual cDNA molecules. Each CDR3 protein gets one entry after TCRdb re-called the 5' RACE reads with MiXCR. The sample has approximately 120,000 distinct CDR3 sequences; approximately 15% are singletons. Notes on the study in general: In VDJdb matching, anti-spike CD8 responses were favored while private and CD4 specificities went missing.

This sequence joins TRBV6-1 and TRBJ2-2; 13 positions agree with TRBD2. This TCR derives from an adult who was a healthcare worker with PCR-confirmed SARS-CoV-2 infection or an uninfected control (not recorded which). Material: whole blood. DNA for the CDR3: TGTGCCAGCACCACTAGCGGGGGGGTGACCGGGGAGCTGTTTTTT. As protein: CASTTSGGVTGELFF.